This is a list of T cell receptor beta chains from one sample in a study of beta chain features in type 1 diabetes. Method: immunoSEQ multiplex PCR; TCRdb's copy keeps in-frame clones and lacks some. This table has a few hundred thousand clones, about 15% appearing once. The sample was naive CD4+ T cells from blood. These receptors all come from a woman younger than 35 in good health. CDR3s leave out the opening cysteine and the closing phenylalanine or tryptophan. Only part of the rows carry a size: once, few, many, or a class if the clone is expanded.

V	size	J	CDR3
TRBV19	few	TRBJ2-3	ASSLGPVLDTQY
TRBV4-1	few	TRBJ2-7	ASSHAGPLNEQY
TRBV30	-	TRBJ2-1	AWSQDTYNEQF
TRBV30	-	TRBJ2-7	AWSHTRGQGPYEQY
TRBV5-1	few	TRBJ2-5	ASSFWAGGETQY
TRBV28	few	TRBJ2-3	ASSSGQGTDTQY
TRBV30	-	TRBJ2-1	AWSRRDRGTHEQF
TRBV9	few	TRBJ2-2	ASSVVPGHGELF
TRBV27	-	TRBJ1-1	ASSVPQGQGIAEAF
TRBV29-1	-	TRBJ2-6	SAADREDSGANVLT
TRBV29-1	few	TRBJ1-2	SVSQGNAHGYT
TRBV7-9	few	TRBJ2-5	ASSSTPRGETQY
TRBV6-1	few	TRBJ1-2	ASRDGQGNGYT
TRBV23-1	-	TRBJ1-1	ASSPEEGAGGAF
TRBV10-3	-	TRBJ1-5	AISESPGSNQPQH
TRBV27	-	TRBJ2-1	ASRAGGPSYNEQF
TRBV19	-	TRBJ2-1	ASSNRVEQF
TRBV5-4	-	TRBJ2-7	ASSFMSGFGEQY
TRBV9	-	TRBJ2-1	ASSVYCGEGSSYNEQF
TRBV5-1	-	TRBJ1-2	ASSLEGNYGYT
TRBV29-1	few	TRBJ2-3	SLFGTGTPSTDTQY
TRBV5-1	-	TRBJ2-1	ASSFVPSGRAVNEQF
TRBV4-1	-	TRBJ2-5	ASSQPLAGVTETQY
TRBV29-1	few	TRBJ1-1	SVNTNTEAF
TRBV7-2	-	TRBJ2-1	ASSSPGLAGEQF
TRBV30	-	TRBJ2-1	AWRKTGTGNNEQF
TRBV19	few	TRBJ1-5	ASISAGTGGGSNQPQH
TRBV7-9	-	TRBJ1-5	ASSLYQNQPQH
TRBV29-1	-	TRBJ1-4	SVAGGDEKLF
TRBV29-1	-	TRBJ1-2	SVVWGLSGYT
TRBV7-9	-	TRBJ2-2	ASPGQGITGELF
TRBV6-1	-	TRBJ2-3	ASSLGTRFTDTQY
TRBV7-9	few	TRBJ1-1	AGAPNLNTEAF
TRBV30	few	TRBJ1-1	AWRTGGPPEAF
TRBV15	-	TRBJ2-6	ATSRAVQSSGANVLT
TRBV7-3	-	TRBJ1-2	ASSATQGGTKGYT
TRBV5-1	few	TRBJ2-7	ASSLASASQGEQY
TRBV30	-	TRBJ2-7	AWRRTGTYEQY
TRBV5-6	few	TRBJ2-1	ASSRVNEQF
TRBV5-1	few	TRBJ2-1	ASSPGLLGNEQF
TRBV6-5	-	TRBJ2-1	ASSSLLAGGGNEQF
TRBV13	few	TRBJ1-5	ASRRRGGPVAQH
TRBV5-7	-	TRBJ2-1	ASSWEGLSCDNEQF
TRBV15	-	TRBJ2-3	ATSRDPRPTSGPSTDTQY
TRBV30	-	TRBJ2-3	AWSRGWDTQY
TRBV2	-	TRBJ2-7	ASSLGLADYEQY
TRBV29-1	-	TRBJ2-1	SVLRLAGPNEQF
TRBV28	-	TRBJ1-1	ASTPGTPNTEAF
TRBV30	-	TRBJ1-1	AWTSDRVTEAF
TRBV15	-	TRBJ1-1	ATSRAGQITEAF
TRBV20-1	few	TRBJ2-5	SASIGETQY
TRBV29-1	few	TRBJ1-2	SVEELASNGYT
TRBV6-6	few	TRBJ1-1	ASSYLQGANTEAF
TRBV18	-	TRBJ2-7	ASSPRLAGYEQY
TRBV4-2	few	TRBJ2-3	ASSSRQGSTDTQY
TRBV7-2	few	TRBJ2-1	ASSTVAGVVYNEQF